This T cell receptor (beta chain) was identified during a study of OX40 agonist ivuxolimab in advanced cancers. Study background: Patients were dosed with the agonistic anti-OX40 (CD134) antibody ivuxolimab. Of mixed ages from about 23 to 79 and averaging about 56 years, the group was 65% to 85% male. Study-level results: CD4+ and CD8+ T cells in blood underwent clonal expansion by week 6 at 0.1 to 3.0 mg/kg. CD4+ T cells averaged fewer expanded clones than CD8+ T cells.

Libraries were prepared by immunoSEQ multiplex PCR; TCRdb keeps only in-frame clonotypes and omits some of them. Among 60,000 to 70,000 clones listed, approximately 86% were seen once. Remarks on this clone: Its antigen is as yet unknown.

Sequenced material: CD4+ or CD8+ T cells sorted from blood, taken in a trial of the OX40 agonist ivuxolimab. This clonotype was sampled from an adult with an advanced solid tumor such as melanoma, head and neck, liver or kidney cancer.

CDR3 sequence reads: CASSRTGRNQPQHF. In nucleotides, the CDR3 is TGTGCCAGTTCCCGTACAGGGCGCAATCAGCCCCAGCATTTT. This sequence joins TRBV28 and TRBJ1-5; tentative D call: TRBD1 (6 bases). Trimming stripped 9 bases from V and 2 bases from J, with 14 bases between. Looked up from germline, CDR1 is MDHEN and CDR2 is SYDVKM. The CDR3 runs to 14 residues.